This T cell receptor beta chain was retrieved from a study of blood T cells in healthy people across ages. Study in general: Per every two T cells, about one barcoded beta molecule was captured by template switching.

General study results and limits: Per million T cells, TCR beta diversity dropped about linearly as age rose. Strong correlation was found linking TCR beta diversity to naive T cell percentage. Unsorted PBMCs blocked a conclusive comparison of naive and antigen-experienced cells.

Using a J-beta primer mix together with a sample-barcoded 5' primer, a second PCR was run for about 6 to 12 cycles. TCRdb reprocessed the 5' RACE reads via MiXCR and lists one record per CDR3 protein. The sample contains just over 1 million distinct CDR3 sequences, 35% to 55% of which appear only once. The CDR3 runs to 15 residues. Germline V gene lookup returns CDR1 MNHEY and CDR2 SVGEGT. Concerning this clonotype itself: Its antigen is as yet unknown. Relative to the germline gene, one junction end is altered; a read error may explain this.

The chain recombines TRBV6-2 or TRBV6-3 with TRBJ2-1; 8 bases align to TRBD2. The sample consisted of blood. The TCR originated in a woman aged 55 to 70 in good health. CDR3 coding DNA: TGTGCCAGCATCGGCGGGGGGAGCTCCTACAGTGAGCAGTTCTTC. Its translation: CASIGGGSSYSEQFF.